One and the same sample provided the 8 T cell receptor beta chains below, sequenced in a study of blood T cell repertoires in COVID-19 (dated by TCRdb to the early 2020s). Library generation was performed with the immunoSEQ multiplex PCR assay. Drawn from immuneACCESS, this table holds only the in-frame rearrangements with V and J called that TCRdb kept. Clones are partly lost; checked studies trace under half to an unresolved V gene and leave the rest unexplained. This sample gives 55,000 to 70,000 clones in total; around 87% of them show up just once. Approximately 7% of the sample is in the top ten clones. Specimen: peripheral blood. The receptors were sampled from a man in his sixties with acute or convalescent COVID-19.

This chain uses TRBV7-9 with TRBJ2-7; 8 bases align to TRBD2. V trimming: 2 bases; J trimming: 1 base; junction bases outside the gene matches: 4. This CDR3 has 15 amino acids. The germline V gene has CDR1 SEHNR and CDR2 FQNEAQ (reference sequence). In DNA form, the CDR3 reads TGTGCCAGCAGCTTAACTAGCGGCTCTTCCTACGAGCAGTACTTC. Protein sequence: CASSLTSGSSYEQYF.

CDR3 residues: CASSQDGLILPDPDTQYF. The CDR3 nucleotides are TGTGCCAGCAGCCAAGATGGACTTATTCTCCCCGATCCGGATACGCAGTATTTT. This chain links TRBV3-1 (or the pseudogene TRBV3-2) with TRBJ2-3, with a weak D call TRBD2 (5 bases). The V end lost 0 bases, the J end lost 6 bases, and 22 bases lay between the germline ends. The CDR3 has 18 amino acids. The germline V gene has CDR1 LGHDT and CDR2 YNNKEL (reference sequence).

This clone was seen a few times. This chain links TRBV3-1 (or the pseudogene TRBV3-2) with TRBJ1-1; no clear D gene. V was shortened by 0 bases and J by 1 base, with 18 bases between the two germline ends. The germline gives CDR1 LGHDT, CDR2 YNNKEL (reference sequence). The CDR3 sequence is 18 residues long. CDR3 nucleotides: TGTGCCAGCAGCCAAGATCTTCTGACTCTTTCAAAGAACACTGAAGCTTTCTTT. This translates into CASSQDLLTLSKNTEAFF.

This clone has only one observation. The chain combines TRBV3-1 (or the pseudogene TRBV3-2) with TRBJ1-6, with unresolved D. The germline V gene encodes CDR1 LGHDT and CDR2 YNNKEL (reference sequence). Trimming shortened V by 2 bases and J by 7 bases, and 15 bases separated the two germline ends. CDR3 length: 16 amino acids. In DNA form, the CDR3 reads TGTGCCAGCAGCCAACTGGGAGTCACACTGAATTCACCCCTCCACTTT. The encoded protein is CASSQLGVTLNSPLHF.

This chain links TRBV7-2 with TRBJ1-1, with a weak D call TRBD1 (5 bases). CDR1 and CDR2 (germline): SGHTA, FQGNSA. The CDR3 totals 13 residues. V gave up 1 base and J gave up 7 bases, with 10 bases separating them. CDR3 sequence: CASSLVSGGEAFF. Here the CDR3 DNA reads TGTGCCAGCAGCTTAGTTTCCGGGGGTGAAGCTTTCTTT. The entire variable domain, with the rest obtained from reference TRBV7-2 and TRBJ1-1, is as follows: GAGVSQSPSNKVTEKGKDVELRCDPISGHTALYWYRQSLGQGLEFLIYFQGNSAPDKSGLPSDRFSAERTGGSVSTLTIQRTQQEDSAVYLCASSLVSGGEAFFGQGTRLTVV.

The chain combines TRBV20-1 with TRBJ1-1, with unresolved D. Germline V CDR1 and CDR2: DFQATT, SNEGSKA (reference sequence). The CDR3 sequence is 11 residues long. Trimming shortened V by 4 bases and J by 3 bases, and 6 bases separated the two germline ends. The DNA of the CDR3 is TGCAGTGCTACCCCCGACACTGAAGCTTTCTTT. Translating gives CSATPDTEAFF.

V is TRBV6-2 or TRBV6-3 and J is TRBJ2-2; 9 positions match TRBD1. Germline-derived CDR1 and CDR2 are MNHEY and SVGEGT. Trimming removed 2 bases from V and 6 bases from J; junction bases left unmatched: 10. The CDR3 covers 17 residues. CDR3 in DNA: TGTGCCAGCAGTTACGGGACAGGGCGTGCTAAGCCCGGGGAGCTGTTTTTT. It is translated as CASSYGTGRAKPGELFF.

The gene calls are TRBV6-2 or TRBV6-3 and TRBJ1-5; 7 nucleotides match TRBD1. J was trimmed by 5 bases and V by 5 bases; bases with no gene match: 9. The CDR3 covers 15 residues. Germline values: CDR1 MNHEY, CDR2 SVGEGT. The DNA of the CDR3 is TGTGCCAGCAGTCACCGGGACAGAACCGATCAGCCCCAGCATTTT. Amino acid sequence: CASSHRDRTDQPQHF.